This T cell receptor (beta chain) was captured in a study of T cell changes during pregnancy in multiple sclerosis. Germline V gives CDR1 SEHNR, CDR2 FQNEAQ (reference sequence). The CDR3 sequence is 13 residues long. V shed 5 bases and J 4 bases; nucleotides not matched to a gene: 2. Sequencing used immunoSEQ multiplex PCR; TCRdb keeps in-frame clones, though not all of them. The sample shows 30,000 to 45,000 clones, 92% of them seen only once. Here the sequenced sample was CD8+ T cells from peripheral blood mononuclear cells, taken before pregnancy. The clonotype comes from a female donor with multiple sclerosis, enrolled in a pregnancy study. This chain joins TRBV7-9 and TRBJ2-5, with 9 bases identical to TRBD1. CDR3 sequence reads: CASSPDRGETQYF. The CDR3 DNA follows: TGTGCCAGCAGCCCGGACAGGGGAGAGACCCAGTACTTC.